The rows below give T cell receptor beta chains drawn from one sample of a study of CD8+ T cells in alopecia areata. Only in-frame clones appear in the TCRdb table, and some are missing; sequencing was by immunoSEQ multiplex PCR. The profile shows 150,000 to 200,000 clones, around 57% of them singletons. The specimen was CD4+ T cells sorted from blood. The source is a human donor in good health. CDR3s include the opening cysteine and the closing phenylalanine or tryptophan. A D gene is named only where the DNA matches it firmly. Clone size is given for some rows only: seen once, a few or many times, or a class if the clone is expanded.

TRBV29-1	-	few	TRBJ2-1	CSVAADYNEQFF	TGCAGCGTTGCGGCGGACTACAATGAGCAGTTCTTC
TRBV2	TRBD1	-	TRBJ2-2	CASSADRAEAGELFF	TGTGCCAGCAGTGCTGACAGGGCGGAGGCCGGGGAGCTGTTTTTT
TRBV7-9	-	-	TRBJ2-7	CASSLEGSSYEQYF	TGTGCCAGCAGCTTAGAAGGTTCCTCCTACGAGCAGTACTTC
TRBV30	TRBD1	few	TRBJ2-5	CASRDRAKTQYF	TGTGCCTCCCGGGACAGGGCAAAGACCCAGTACTTC
TRBV27	-	-	TRBJ2-7	CASSFSGRGPYEQYF	TGTGCCAGCAGTTTCAGTGGGAGAGGTCCCTACGAGCAGTACTTC
TRBV29-1	-	-	TRBJ1-2	CSVRTSNYGYTF	TGCAGCGTTCGTACGTCTAACTATGGCTACACCTTC
TRBV5-1	TRBD1	-	TRBJ2-7	CASRRTGKNEQYF	TGCGCCAGCAGACGGACAGGGAAGAACGAGCAGTACTTC
TRBV11-2	-	once	TRBJ2-3	CASSLAQGVSTDTQYF	TGTGCCAGCAGCTTGGCACAGGGAGTGAGCACAGATACGCAGTATTTT
TRBV29-1	-	-	TRBJ1-4	CSVGKEVGGAGKLFF	TGCAGCGTTGGCAAAGAGGTCGGGGGAGCTGGAAAACTGTTTTTT
TRBV29-1	-	-	TRBJ1-1	CSVVPGLGFAEAFF	TGCAGCGTTGTCCCCGGGTTGGGATTCGCTGAAGCTTTCTTT
TRBV29-1	TRBD1	-	TRBJ2-3	CSVVQGTDTQYF	TGCAGCGTTGTACAGGGGACAGATACGCAGTATTTT
TRBV5-1	-	-	TRBJ2-1	CASSLLTQRGEQFF	TGCGCCAGCAGCTTACTTACTCAGCGCGGTGAGCAGTTCTTC
TRBV4-1	-	-	TRBJ2-5	CASSQALVETQYF	TGCGCCAGCAGCCAAGCACTAGTCGAGACCCAGTACTTC
TRBV2	-	few	TRBJ1-5	CATTPGGRSNQPQHF	TGTGCCACCACCCCGGGCGGTAGAAGCAATCAGCCCCAGCATTTT
TRBV5-1	-	-	TRBJ2-6	CASLTTPGSGANVLTF	TGCGCCAGCTTGACGACTCCTGGCTCTGGGGCCAACGTCCTGACTTTC
TRBV11-2	TRBD2	-	TRBJ2-1	CASRSVREGHNEQFF	TGTGCCAGCCGTTCTGTAAGGGAGGGCCACAATGAGCAGTTCTTC
TRBV5-6	-	once	TRBJ1-1	CASNGLRMNTEAFF	TGTGCCAGCAATGGGTTACGGATGAACACTGAAGCTTTCTTT
TRBV7-9	TRBD1	few	TRBJ1-2	CASSPRGQEDGYTF	TGTGCCAGCAGCCCCCGGGGACAGGAAGATGGCTACACCTTC
TRBV19	-	-	TRBJ1-5	CASSIDGDGFQPQHF	TGTGCCAGTAGTATAGACGGGGATGGGTTCCAGCCCCAGCATTTT
TRBV29-1	TRBD1	-	TRBJ2-7	CSGLGTGAYEQYF	TGCAGCGGCCTCGGGACAGGGGCCTACGAGCAGTACTTC
TRBV29-1	-	-	TRBJ1-2	CSVGNAGYTF	TGCAGCGTTGGCAACGCGGGCTACACCTTC
TRBV7-9	-	-	TRBJ2-5	CASSFGEETQYF	TGTGCCAGCAGCTTTGGTGAAGAGACCCAGTACTTC
TRBV28	TRBD2	-	TRBJ2-1	CASSFNAGVAEQFF	TGTGCCAGCAGTTTTAACGCGGGAGTGGCTGAGCAGTTCTTC
TRBV11-2	TRBD1	-	TRBJ2-7	CASRPGQGANYEQYF	TGTGCCAGCAGGCCGGGACAGGGGGCTAACTACGAGCAGTACTTC